This entry lists 17 T cell receptor beta chains sequenced from one sample in a study of OX40 agonist ivuxolimab in advanced cancers. Sequenced by immunoSEQ multiplex PCR; TCRdb stores in-frame clones only, minus some. The sample includes some 21,000 clones, approximately 77% of them seen just once. The sample was CD4+ or CD8+ T cells sorted from blood, taken in a trial of the OX40 agonist ivuxolimab. The source of these receptors is an adult with an advanced solid tumor such as melanoma, head and neck, liver or kidney cancer.

The rearrangement uses TRBV14 and TRBJ2-7; possibly TRBD2 for D (5 bases). CDR3 length: 16 residues. CDR1 and CDR2 (germline): SGHDN, FVKESK. The V gene lost 0 bases and the J gene lost 0 bases, with 12 bases spanning the gap. CDR3 protein: CASSQDYGKSSYEQYF. The CDR3, as DNA: TGTGCCAGCAGCCAAGATTACGGGAAGAGCTCCTACGAGCAGTACTTC.

This clone has only a few counts. The chain combines TRBV7-9 with TRBJ2-1; D is perhaps TRBD2 (5 bases). Between the trimmed V and J ends, which lost 0 bases and 0 bases, there was a span of 12 bases. The CDR3 consists of 17 residues. CDR1 and CDR2 from the germline V gene are SEHNR and FQNEAQ (reference sequence). The CDR3 bases are TGTGCCAGCAGCTTAGCGTCCAGCGGAAGCTCCTACAATGAGCAGTTCTTC. Translation gives CASSLASSGSSYNEQFF.

This clone came up a few times. The CDR3 protein is CASSVGEKLFF. The CDR3 DNA reads TGTGCCAGCAGTGTTGGGGAAAAACTGTTTTTT. V and J are TRBV2 and TRBJ1-4; D is unresolved. Trimming removed 4 bases from V and 8 bases from J, with 5 bases in between. Germline lookup yields CDR1 SNHLY and CDR2 FYNNEI. The CDR3 has 11 amino acids.

V gene TRBV29-1 combines with J gene TRBJ2-3, with 10 bases identical to TRBD2. With V trimmed by 3 bases and J by 0 bases, 12 bases remained unmatched. The CDR3 covers 18 residues. Germline CDR1 reads SQVTM; CDR2 reads ANQGSEA. Written as DNA, the CDR3 is TGCAGCGTTGATCCTGGAGCGGGAGGGCCTGGGAGCACAGATACGCAGTATTTT. Its translation: CSVDPGAGGPGSTDTQYF.

This rearrangement joins TRBV5-4 to TRBJ2-7, with a possible D match to TRBD1 (6 bases). Between the trimmed V and J ends, which lost 0 bases and 3 bases, there was a span of 10 bases. Germline CDR1 and CDR2: SGHNT and YYREEE (reference sequence). The CDR3 is made up of 14 amino acids. The CDR3 DNA sequence: TGTGCCAGCAGCTTGGAGGGGGTTGACTACGAGCAGTACTTC. Protein product: CASSLEGVDYEQYF.

The chain couples TRBV6-6 to TRBJ2-5; 9 nucleotides line up with TRBD1. Germline lookup yields CDR1 MNHNY and CDR2 SVGAGI (reference sequence). J was trimmed by 0 bases and V by 7 bases; bases with no gene match: 6. The CDR3 has 15 residues. The CDR3, as DNA: TGTGCCAGCAATCCGGGACAGGGATACCAAGAGACCCAGTACTTC. Translation gives CASNPGQGYQETQYF.

This clone showed up just a few times. This rearrangement joins TRBV9 to TRBJ2-2; 11 bases are a match to TRBD2. Germline assignment: CDR1 SGDLS and CDR2 YYNGEE. The CDR3 runs 19 residues. Trimming took 0 bases from V and 3 from J; bases not matched to a gene: 10. CDR3 sequence reads: CASSVAAYPGLADTGELFF. The CDR3 DNA follows: TGTGCCAGCAGCGTAGCCGCTTACCCGGGACTAGCGGACACCGGGGAGCTGTTTTTT. The variable domain in full, with the rest retrieved from reference TRBV9 and TRBJ2-2, is DSGVTQTPKHLITATGQRVTLRCSPRSGDLSVYWYQQSLDQGLQFLIQYYNGEERAKGNILERFSAQQFPDLHSELNLSSLELGDSALYFCASSVAAYPGLADTGELFFGEGSRLTVL.

The chain is built from TRBV2 and TRBJ2-3; no firm D call. Trimming took off 0 bases at V and 1 base at J, with 8 bases between the two ends. The CDR3 extends over 15 amino acids. Per germline, CDR1 SNHLY and CDR2 FYNNEI. CDR3 sequence reads: CASSEAGWGTDTQYF. CDR3 sequence (DNA): TGTGCCAGCAGTGAAGCGGGATGGGGCACAGATACGCAGTATTTT.

This rearrangement joins TRBV5-6 to TRBJ2-5, with TRBD1 matching 9 bases. Judging by the DNA end, TRBJ2-7 fits better; the J call may be wrong. Per germline, CDR1 SGHDT and CDR2 YYEEEE. The CDR3 contains 14 residues. Here the CDR3 DNA reads TGTGCCAGCAGCTTGGGACAGGGGGGCTACGAGCAGTACTTC. This sequence encodes CASSLGQGGYEQYF.

This sequence joins TRBV6-1 and TRBJ2-7; the match to TRBD2 covers 10 bases. CDR1 MNHNS and CDR2 SASEGT come from the germline V gene. The CDR3 totals 16 residues. Unmatched junction bases numbered 5, after V lost 3 bases and J lost 0 bases. The CDR3 coding sequence is TGTGCCAGCAGTGAGGGGAGCGGGGGGGGCTCCTACGAGCAGTACTTC. It yields the protein CASSEGSGGGSYEQYF.

The V gene is TRBV19, the J gene TRBJ2-7; 9 bases align to TRBD2. V lost 6 bases and J lost 1; bases outside the gene matches: 4. The CDR3 is 14 residues long. The V gene's germline CDR1 is LNHDA and CDR2 SQIVND (reference sequence). The CDR3 DNA is TGTGCCAGTAGCAGTACTAGCGGGTCCTACGAGCAGTACTTC. Its translation is CASSSTSGSYEQYF.

The genes are TRBV6-7 and TRBJ1-2, with a possible D match to TRBD1 (5 bases). TRBV6-7 is marked as an open reading frame, function uncertain. The CDR3 loop spans 18 amino acids. V was clipped by 5 bases and J by 3 bases, with 25 bases between them. As DNA, the CDR3 is TGTGCCAGCAGTAGTCCCGTGGGGGGTGCGCGGATCTACTATGGCTACACCTTC. Translating gives CASSSPVGGARIYYGYTF.

The chain couples TRBV28 to TRBJ2-1; maybe TRBD2 (5 bases). This CDR3 is 14 amino acids long. CDR1 is MDHEN and CDR2 is SYDVKM in the germline V gene. Trimming left V 5 bases short and J 12 bases short, with 20 bases between. The CDR3 loop is CASSARWTPEGQFF. CDR3 nucleotides: TGTGCCAGCAGTGCCCGTTGGACCCCCGAGGGGCAGTTCTTC.

The rearrangement uses TRBV4-1 and TRBJ2-1, with TRBD2 as a possible D gene (6 bases). Trimming took off 4 bases at V and 0 bases at J, with 16 bases between the two ends. The CDR3 is 17 residues long. The germline gives CDR1 MGHRA, CDR2 YSYEKL. As DNA, the CDR3 is TGCGCCAGCAGCCTCTACTCTAGCGCTAGCTCCTACAATGAGCAGTTCTTC. Translated, it gives CASSLYSSASSYNEQFF.

The chain employs TRBV5-1 and TRBJ2-5, with no clear D. Germline-derived CDR1 and CDR2 are SGHRS and YFSETQ. The CDR3 has 12 residues. V was cut by 4 bases and J by 4 bases, with 8 bases left in between. CDR3 amino acids: CASSGEVETQYF. CDR3 in DNA: TGCGCCAGCAGCGGTGAGGTAGAGACCCAGTACTTC. Full variable domain (remainder filled in from reference TRBV5-1 and TRBJ2-5): KAGVTQTPRYLIKTRGQQVTLSCSPISGHRSVSWYQQTPGQGLQFLFEYFSETQRNKGNFPGRFSGRQFSNSRSEMNVSTLELGDSALYLCASSGEVETQYFGPGTRLLVL.

The chain links TRBV19 to TRBJ2-1; 9 nucleotides match TRBD2. Germline V lookup: CDR1 LNHDA, CDR2 SQIVND (reference sequence). The CDR3 runs to 20 residues. Trimming cost V 1 base and J 0 bases; bases outside gene matches: 13. In nucleotides, the CDR3 is TGTGCCAGTAGTATAGGTGCGTCCTATAGCGGGAGAAGCTCCTACAATGAGCAGTTCTTC. Its translation: CASSIGASYSGRSSYNEQFF.

The chain recombines TRBV27 with TRBJ2-3; 11 positions agree with TRBD2. V was pared by 3 bases and J by 5 bases, with 1 base of the junction left unmatched. This CDR3 has 14 amino acids. CDR1 and CDR2 (germline): MNHEY, SMNVEV (reference sequence). CDR3 in DNA: TGTGCCAGCAGTTTCGGGACTAGCGGAGATACGCAGTATTTT. This gives the protein CASSFGTSGDTQYF.